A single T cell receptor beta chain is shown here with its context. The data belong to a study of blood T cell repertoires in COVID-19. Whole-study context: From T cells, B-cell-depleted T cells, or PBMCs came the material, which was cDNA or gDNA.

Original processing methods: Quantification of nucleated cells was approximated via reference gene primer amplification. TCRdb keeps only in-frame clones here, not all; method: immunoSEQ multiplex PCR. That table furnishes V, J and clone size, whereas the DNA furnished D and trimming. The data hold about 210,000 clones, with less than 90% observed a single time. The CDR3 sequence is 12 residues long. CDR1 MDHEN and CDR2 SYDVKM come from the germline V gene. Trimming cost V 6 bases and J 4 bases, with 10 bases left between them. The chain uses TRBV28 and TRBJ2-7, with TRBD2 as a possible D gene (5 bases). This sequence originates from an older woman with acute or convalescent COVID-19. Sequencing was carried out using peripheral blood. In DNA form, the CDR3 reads TGTGCCAGCAGCCGGACGGGGTACGAGCAGTACTTC. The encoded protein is CASSRTGYEQYF. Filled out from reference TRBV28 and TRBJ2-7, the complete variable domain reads DVKVTQSSRYLVKRTGEKVFLECVQDMDHENMFWYRQDPGLGLRLIYFSYDVKMKEKGDIPEGYSVSREKKERFSLILESASTNQTSMYLCASSRTGYEQYFGPGTRLTVT.